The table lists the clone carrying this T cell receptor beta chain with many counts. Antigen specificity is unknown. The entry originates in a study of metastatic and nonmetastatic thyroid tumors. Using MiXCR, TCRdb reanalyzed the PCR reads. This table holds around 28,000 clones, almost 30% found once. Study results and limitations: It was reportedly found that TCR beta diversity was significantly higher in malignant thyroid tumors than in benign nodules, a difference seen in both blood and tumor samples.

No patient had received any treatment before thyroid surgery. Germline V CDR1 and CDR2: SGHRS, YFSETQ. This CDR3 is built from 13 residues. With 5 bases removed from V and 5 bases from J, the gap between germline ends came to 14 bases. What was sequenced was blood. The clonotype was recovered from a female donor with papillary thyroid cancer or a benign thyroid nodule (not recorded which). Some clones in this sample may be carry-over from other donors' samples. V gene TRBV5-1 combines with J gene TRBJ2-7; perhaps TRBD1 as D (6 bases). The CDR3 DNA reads TGCGCCAGCAGGGTCCCAGGGGTAAACGAGCAGTACTTC. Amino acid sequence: CASRVPGVNEQYF.